The 2 T cell receptor beta chains presented below share a single source sample, sequenced in a study of blood T cell repertoires in COVID-19. Generated by immunoSEQ multiplex PCR, the TCRdb table keeps only in-frame clones and is missing some. The data contain some 240,000 clones, around 82% of them singletons. The sequenced sample consisted of PBMCs or T cells enriched from blood (not recorded which). These receptors were taken from a man aged 50 or older who had recovered from COVID-19.

J is TRBJ1-2 and V is TRBV28; D is unclear. The CDR3 covers 10 residues. CDR1 and CDR2 from the germline V gene are MDHEN and SYDVKM. V gave up 3 bases and J gave up 6 bases, with 2 bases separating them. CDR3 amino acids: CASSFDGYTF. Written as DNA, the CDR3 is TGTGCCAGCAGTTTCGATGGCTACACCTTC.

In this sample, this clone turned up a few times. The rearrangement uses TRBV15 and TRBJ1-4, with 9 bases identical to TRBD1. Germline values: CDR1 LNHNV, CDR2 YYDKDF (reference sequence). The junction had 6 bases not matched to a gene; V was cut back by 0 bases and J by 10 bases. The CDR3 contains 15 residues. The CDR3 is CATSRETGGLRKLFF. CDR3 coding DNA: TGTGCCACCAGCAGAGAAACAGGGGGCTTACGAAAACTGTTTTTT.